Below are 17 T cell receptor beta chains sequenced from a single sample in a study of identifying expanded T cells in peripheral blood. Profiling relied on immunoSEQ multiplex PCR, and the TCRdb table lists in-frame clones only, not all of them. The table lists 50,000 or so clones, roughly nine tenths of them singletons. Sequencing input: blood. These receptors all stem from a person aged 18-69 years in good health.

The rearrangement uses TRBV2 and TRBJ1-2, with TRBD1 as a possible D gene (5 bases). The V gene lost 3 bases and the J gene lost 4 bases, with 15 bases spanning the gap. This CDR3 is 15 amino acids long. Germline-derived CDR1 and CDR2 are SNHLY and FYNNEI. DNA of the CDR3: TGTGCCAGCAGTGAGTCTACAGGTCATATCTATGGCTACACCTTC. This sequence encodes CASSESTGHIYGYTF.

This chain connects TRBV20-1 to TRBJ2-1, with 7 bases lining up with TRBD2. The CDR3 extends over 11 amino acids. Germline values: CDR1 DFQATT, CDR2 SNEGSKA (reference sequence). V gave up 8 bases and J gave up 15 bases; unmatched junction bases: 13. CDR3 nucleotide sequence: TGCAGTAGATACAGGTGGGGGGGTCTGTTCTTC. This gives the protein CSRYRWGGLFF.

The rearrangement uses TRBV18 and TRBJ2-7; TRBD1 might be the D (7 bases). The germline gives CDR1 KGHSH, CDR2 LQKENI. Trimming cost V 2 bases and J 3 bases, with 14 bases left between them. This CDR3 region has 15 residues. CDR3 residues: CASSPVGGGHYEQYF. Here the CDR3 DNA reads TGTGCCAGCTCACCAGTTGGAGGGGGCCACTACGAGCAGTACTTC. Full variable domain (remainder filled in from reference TRBV18 and TRBJ2-7): NAGVMQNPRHLVRRRGQEARLRCSPMKGHSHVYWYRQLPEEGLKFMVYLQKENIIDESGMPKERFSAEFPKEGPSILRIQQVVRGDSAAYFCASSPVGGGHYEQYFGPGTRLTVT.

The chain has TRBV4-1 and TRBJ1-2; no clear D gene. Germline CDR1 MGHRA, CDR2 YSYEKL. Trimming shortened V by 0 bases and J by 0 bases, and 8 bases separated the two germline ends. The CDR3 length is 15 residues. The CDR3, as DNA: TGCGCCAGCAGCCAAGAGGGGTTAGCTAACTATGGCTACACCTTC. Amino acids: CASSQEGLANYGYTF.

The V gene is TRBV5-5, the J gene TRBJ1-6, with unresolved D. Germline CDR1 and CDR2: SGHKS and YYEKEE (reference sequence). This CDR3 region has 12 residues. Trimming shortened V by 6 bases and J by 11 bases, and 12 bases separated the two germline ends. CDR3: CASTVSNPPLHF. In DNA form, the CDR3 reads TGTGCCAGCACGGTATCCAATCCACCCCTCCACTTT.

J is TRBJ2-2 and V is TRBV7-2; 14 bases match TRBD2. CDR1 SGHTA and CDR2 FQGNSA come from the germline V gene. This CDR3 spans 16 amino acids. V was pared by 1 base and J by 8 bases, with 3 bases of the junction left unmatched. The CDR3 bases are TGTGCCAGCAGCTTAGGGACTAGCGGGAGGTCTGGGGAGCTGTTTTTT. Its protein product is CASSLGTSGRSGELFF. The full variable domain, its missing parts supplied by reference TRBV7-2 and TRBJ2-2, is GAGVSQSPSNKVTEKGKDVELRCDPISGHTALYWYRQSLGQGLEFLIYFQGNSAPDKSGLPSDRFSAERTGGSVSTLTIQRTQQEDSAVYLCASSLGTSGRSGELFFGEGSRLTVL.

The chain recombines TRBV4-2 with TRBJ2-2, with 8 bases identical to TRBD2. Trimming took 1 base from V and 0 from J; bases not matched to a gene: 1. The CDR3 loop spans 16 amino acids. Germline V gene sequence: CDR1 LGHNA, CDR2 YNFKEQ. The CDR3 nucleotides read TGTGCCAGCAGCCAAGGACTAGCGTCGAACACCGGGGAGCTGTTTTTT. Translated: CASSQGLASNTGELFF.

This chain joins TRBV30 and TRBJ2-1; D unclear. V lost 0 bases and J lost 8, with 2 bases in between. CDR1 is GTSNPN and CDR2 is SVGIG in the germline V gene (reference sequence). The CDR3 has 10 amino acids. The CDR3 DNA follows: TGTGCCTGGAGTGTATATGAGCAGTTCTTC. Residues: CAWSVYEQFF. Using reference TRBV30 and TRBJ2-1 for the parts outside the CDR3, the full variable domain is SQTIHQWPATLVQPVGSPLSLECTVEGTSNPNLYWYRQAAGRGLQLLFYSVGIGQISSEVPQNLSASRPQDRQFILSSKKLLLSDSGFYLCAWSVYEQFFGPGTRLTVL.

The chain combines TRBV5-1 with TRBJ1-1; 7 nucleotides match TRBD1. Losses at the gene ends were 4 bases for V and 3 bases for J; bases not matched to a gene: 6. Germline loops: CDR1 SGHRS, CDR2 YFSETQ. The CDR3 loop spans 14 amino acids. This CDR3 reads CASSGDSTDTEAFF. The DNA of the CDR3 is TGCGCCAGCAGCGGGGACAGTACAGACACTGAAGCTTTCTTT.

This chain uses TRBV11-1 with TRBJ2-1, with TRBD1 matching 8 bases. The germline gives CDR1 SGHAT, CDR2 FQDESV (reference sequence). CDR3 size: 15 residues. V was pared by 5 bases and J by 6 bases, with 9 bases of the junction left unmatched. Here the CDR3 reads CASSRSQGAGNEQFF. Written as DNA, the CDR3 is TGTGCCAGCAGCAGGAGCCAGGGGGCAGGCAATGAGCAGTTCTTC. Drawing the rest from reference TRBV11-1 and TRBJ2-1, the complete variable domain is EAEVAQSPRYKITEKSQAVAFWCDPISGHATLYWYRQILGQGPELLVQFQDESVVDDSQLPKDRFSAERLKGVDSTLKIQPAELGDSAMYLCASSRSQGAGNEQFFGPGTRLTVL.

J is TRBJ1-1 and V is TRBV5-1, with 8 bases that match TRBD1. This CDR3 spans 16 amino acids. V gave up 1 base and J gave up 4 bases; unmatched junction bases: 9. Germline V gene lookup returns CDR1 SGHRS and CDR2 YFSETQ. The CDR3 nucleotides are TGCGCCAGCAGCTTGAATCCGACAGGGGACGGCACTGAAGCTTTCTTT. Translating gives CASSLNPTGDGTEAFF.

The genes are TRBV27 and TRBJ2-7; D unclear. Germline assignment: CDR1 MNHEY and CDR2 SMNVEV (reference sequence). The germline V and J ends were trimmed by 5 bases and 0 bases, with 2 bases remaining between them. The CDR3 loop spans 11 amino acids. The CDR3 region has the DNA TGTGCCAGCAGTACCTCCTACGAGCAGTACTTC. Translation gives CASSTSYEQYF.

DNA of the CDR3: TGCGCCAGCAGCCAAGGTAAGACAGGGACCGAAAAACTGTTTTTT. Translated, it gives CASSQGKTGTEKLFF. This chain links TRBV4-3 with TRBJ1-4, with 7 bases fitting TRBD1. Trimming cost V 1 base and J 8 bases; bases outside gene matches: 7. The CDR3 consists of 15 residues. Germline assignment: CDR1 LGHNA and CDR2 YSLEER.

This sequence joins TRBV9 and TRBJ2-3, with 7 bases fitting TRBD1. The germline V gene has CDR1 SGDLS and CDR2 YYNGEE. V lost 0 bases to trimming and J lost 3 bases; unmatched junction nucleotides: 7. CDR3 length: 16 residues. Here the CDR3 DNA reads TGTGCCAGCAGCGTAGGAGGTAACAGGGGAACAGATACGCAGTATTTT. Encoded protein: CASSVGGNRGTDTQYF.

The chain combines TRBV29-1 with TRBJ2-7; D could derive from TRBD1 or TRBD2 (6 bases each). Trimming stripped 0 bases from V and 2 bases from J, with 11 bases between. The CDR3 spans 14 residues. CDR1 is SQVTM, CDR2 ANQGSEA, per germline. CDR3 loop: CSVEDQEGAYEQYF. Here the CDR3 DNA reads TGCAGCGTTGAAGACCAGGAGGGGGCCTACGAGCAGTACTTC.

This chain uses TRBV20-1 with TRBJ1-2; D might be TRBD1 (5 bases). Germline-derived CDR1 and CDR2 are DFQATT and SNEGSKA (reference sequence). The CDR3 loop spans 11 amino acids. Trimming took off 7 bases at V and 4 bases at J, with 10 bases between the two ends. The chain's CDR3 is CSGGVLYGYTF. CDR3 nucleotide sequence: TGCAGTGGGGGGGTACTCTATGGCTACACCTTC.

This chain connects TRBV25-1 to TRBJ2-1; D possibly corresponds to TRBD2 (6 bases). Germline CDR1 and CDR2: MGHDK and SYGVNS. The CDR3 has 16 amino acids. V lost 3 bases to trimming and J lost 6 bases, with 18 bases between them. The CDR3 nucleotides read TGTGCCAGCAGTGATGTCGCGGCGGGAACCCTCAATGAGCAGTTCTTC. Its translation: CASSDVAAGTLNEQFF.